Below, 13 T cell receptor beta chains from the same sample are listed, as sequenced in a study of blood T cells in healthy people across ages. A second PCR, run for about 6 to 11 cycles, used a sample-barcoded 5' primer plus a J-beta primer mix. From the 5' RACE reads, TCRdb called clonotypes with MiXCR, one entry per CDR3 protein. The top ten clones hold 3.6% of a sample with hundreds of thousands of distinct CDR3 sequences, approximately 21% of them seen once. The sample taken for sequencing was blood. These receptors originate from a man between 65 and 80 years old in good health.

The table lists this clonotype with many counts. The chain joins TRBV28 to TRBJ1-5; maybe TRBD1 (6 bases). This CDR3 is 16 amino acids long. The V gene lost 6 bases and the J gene lost 0 bases, with 15 bases spanning the gap. Germline lookup yields CDR1 MDHEN and CDR2 SYDVKM. Here the CDR3 reads CASRMGHQYSNQPQHF. CDR3 DNA: TGTGCCAGCAGGATGGGACACCAATATAGCAATCAGCCCCAGCATTTT.

At least ten counts were recorded for this clonotype. The chain is built from TRBV7-9 and TRBJ2-1; 7 positions match TRBD1. Germline V CDR1 and CDR2: SEHNR, FQNEAQ (reference sequence). Unmatched junction bases numbered 12, after V lost 4 bases and J lost 3 bases. The CDR3 loop spans 17 amino acids. CDR3 DNA: TGTGCCAGCAGCTCAGGGGACAGCACAATCTTCTACAATGAGCAGTTCTTC. As protein: CASSSGDSTIFYNEQFF.

This clonotype has more than one count but fewer than ten. The CDR3 nucleotides read TGTGCCAGCAGCGTAGGTCCTGGAGCGGGAGGGCCCGTTTGGAATGAGCAGTTCTTC. Translation gives CASSVGPGAGGPVWNEQFF. The chain joins TRBV9 to TRBJ2-1, with 10 bases fitting TRBD2. The CDR3 consists of 19 residues. Germline V lookup: CDR1 SGDLS, CDR2 YYNGEE. Trimming took 0 bases from V and 7 from J; bases not matched to a gene: 16.

To note about this clonotype: The germline gene is not matched at one end of the junction; a read error may be the cause. The rearrangement uses TRBV10-3 and TRBJ2-5, with TRBD2 matching 7 bases. TRBJ2-1 matches the DNA end more closely, so the J call is doubtful. This CDR3 has 16 residues. CDR1 is ENHRY and CDR2 is SYGVKD in the germline V gene. The CDR3 DNA reads TGTACCATCAGTGAGTCCGGCGGGAGCAACCTTAATGAGCAGTTCTTC. The encoded protein is CTISESGGSNLNEQFF.

The chain is built from TRBV20-1 and TRBJ2-3; 12 nucleotides agree with TRBD2. CDR1 DFQATT and CDR2 SNEGSKA come from the germline V gene (reference sequence). Unmatched junction bases numbered 6, after V lost 2 bases and J lost 6 bases. The CDR3 consists of 15 residues. CDR3 sequence: CSARPSGRAGDTQYF. CDR3 DNA: TGCAGTGCTAGACCTAGCGGGAGGGCGGGGGATACGCAGTATTTT.

The chain recombines TRBV6-5 with TRBJ1-1, with D maybe TRBD1 (5 bases). Trimming pared 6 bases from V and 7 bases from J, leaving 21 bases between. Germline CDR1 and CDR2: MNHEY and SVGAGI. This CDR3 contains 15 residues. CDR3: CASSPPGTAGGEAFF. The CDR3 bases are TGTGCCAGCAGCCCACCTGGGACGGCGGGAGGTGAAGCTTTCTTT.

This clonotype was picked up many times. The chain recombines TRBV2 with TRBJ2-2; a possible D gene is TRBD2 (6 bases). Germline V gene lookup returns CDR1 SNHLY and CDR2 FYNNEI. The CDR3 consists of 14 residues. V gave up 6 bases and J gave up 1 base, with 9 bases separating them. For the CDR3, the DNA is TGTGCCAGCAGGCGGGACCAGAACACCGGGGAGCTGTTTTTT. The encoded protein is CASRRDQNTGELFF.

This clonotype came up a few times. The rearrangement joins TRBV2 to TRBJ2-2, with 7 bases aligning to TRBD2. The CDR3 extends over 16 amino acids. Germline V gene sequence: CDR1 SNHLY, CDR2 FYNNEI. With 2 bases clipped from V and 7 bases from J, the junction kept 10 bases outside the gene matches. The CDR3 DNA reads as TGTGCCAGCAGTGAAATGTGGGAGGGTAGTGGCGGGGAGCTGTTTTTT. Amino acid sequence: CASSEMWEGSGGELFF.

This clonotype was seen a handful of times. The rearrangement links TRBV4-2 to TRBJ2-1; 9 nucleotides align to TRBD2. This CDR3 spans 15 amino acids. V trimming: 3 bases; J trimming: 5 bases; junction bases outside the gene matches: 5. The germline CDR1 and CDR2 sequences are LGHNA and YNFKEQ. CDR3 sequence (DNA): TGTGCCAGCAGCCAGACTAGCGGAGAAAACAATGAGCAGTTCTTC. Translation: CASSQTSGENNEQFF.

J is TRBJ2-1 and V is TRBV12-3 or TRBV12-4; TRBD2 matches 13 bases. The CDR3 loop spans 16 amino acids. After removal of 4 bases from V and 5 bases from J, the junction contained 5 bases not matched to a gene. The chain's CDR3 is CASSSSGTSGNNEQFF. CDR3 nucleotides: TGTGCCAGCAGTTCTTCCGGGACTAGCGGGAACAATGAGCAGTTCTTC.

The genes are TRBV9 and TRBJ2-5; D unclear. Looked up from germline, CDR1 is SGDLS and CDR2 is YYNGEE. V lost 1 base and J lost 4, with 17 bases in between. The CDR3 runs 16 residues. CDR3 nucleotides: TGTGCCAGCAGCGTACTTGCCAGCCAGCCTAGAGAGACCCAGTACTTC. This encodes CASSVLASQPRETQYF.

This clonotype was observed a few times. The rearrangement links TRBV7-3 to TRBJ2-1, with 10 bases fitting TRBD1. From germline, CDR1 is SGHTA and CDR2 FQGTGA. The CDR3 is 15 amino acids. The V segment lost 5 bases and the J segment 7 bases; nucleotides outside the gene matches: 8. DNA of the CDR3: TGTGCCAGCAGCCAGGGGGGACAGGGGTGGAATGAGCAGTTCTTC. Its protein is CASSQGGQGWNEQFF.

Regarding this clonotype: An end of the junction does not agree with germline; a read error may underlie this. This rearrangement joins TRBV6-6 to TRBJ2-5; TRBD2 aligns across 7 bases. This CDR3 has 13 residues. Germline lookup yields CDR1 MNHNY and CDR2 SVGAGI (reference sequence). Here the CDR3 reads CASNPAGQETQYF. The CDR3 nucleotides are TGCGCCAGCAACCCAGCGGGGCAAGAGACCCAGTACTTC.